The TCR beta chain described here comes from a study of T cell repertoires in cytomegalovirus infection. Overall study findings and caveats: Carriage of CMV together with the relevant HLA was identifiable through cumulative public TCR beta family frequency.

Via MiXCR, TCRdb re-called the reads, giving one row per CDR3 protein. The sample carries 550,000 to 700,000 distinct CDR3 sequences, almost 40% recorded once. There are many counts of this clonotype. The antigen remains undetermined. The CDR3 is 12 residues long. Germline lookup yields CDR1 SGHTA and CDR2 FQGNSA. The V end lost 0 bases, the J end lost 6 bases, and 5 bases lay between the germline ends. J is TRBJ1-2 and V is TRBV7-2; possible D gene TRBD1, 5 bases. The sequences come from cultured PBMCs, collected from culture after CMV antigen stimulation. The sequence derives from a human donor in good health (CMV status not recorded). Some clones in this sample may be carry-over from other donors' samples. CDR3 sequence (DNA): TGTGCCAGCAGCTTAGCGGGGGATGGCTACACCTTC. Translation: CASSLAGDGYTF.